This entry lists 28 T cell receptor beta chains sequenced from one sample in a study of identical twins. TCRdb reprocessed the 5' RACE reads via MiXCR and lists one record per CDR3 protein. The sample carries roughly 1,500,000 distinct CDR3 sequences, around 29% recorded once. The sequenced sample consisted of cord blood. Source of these receptors: a newborn girl in good health.

J is TRBJ1-2 and V is TRBV5-1; 8 bases line up with TRBD1. Germline V gene lookup returns CDR1 SGHRS and CDR2 YFSETQ. The V segment lost 4 bases and the J segment 6 bases; nucleotides outside the gene matches: 5. This CDR3 is 13 amino acids long. For the CDR3, the DNA is TGCGCCAGCAGCAAGGACAGGGCCCATGGCTACACCTTC. Translated, it gives CASSKDRAHGYTF.

The V gene is TRBV6-1, the J gene TRBJ2-1, with D possibly being TRBD2 (5 bases). Trimming removed 11 bases from V and 4 bases from J, with 15 bases in between. Germline V gene data show CDR1 as MNHNS and CDR2 as SASEGT. The CDR3 extends over 13 amino acids. The chain's CDR3 is CAQRRTPYNEQFF. CDR3 DNA sequence: TGTGCCCAACGGCGGACTCCGTACAATGAGCAGTTCTTC.

The V call is TRBV28, the J call TRBJ2-3; 10 bases map to TRBD2. The CDR3 loop spans 15 amino acids. Per germline, CDR1 MDHEN and CDR2 SYDVKM. V dropped 6 bases and J dropped 1; count of bases not matched to a gene: 4. The CDR3 protein is CASRASGRGTDTQYF. The DNA for the CDR3 is TGTGCCAGCAGAGCCAGCGGGAGGGGCACAGATACGCAGTATTTT.

In DNA form, the CDR3 reads TGCGCCAGCAGCCCCCGGCAGAAGCACAATGAGCAGTTCTTC. Its protein product is CASSPRQKHNEQFF. The chain has TRBV4-1 and TRBJ2-1; no firm D call. The germline CDR1 and CDR2 sequences are MGHRA and YSYEKL. The length of the CDR3 is 14 residues. Between the trimmed V and J ends, which lost 4 bases and 5 bases, there was a span of 12 bases.

This clonotype showed up just a few times. V gene TRBV7-2 combines with J gene TRBJ2-7, with TRBD1 matching 9 bases. With 6 bases clipped from V and 2 bases from J, the junction kept 8 bases outside the gene matches. The CDR3 has 15 amino acids. The V gene's germline CDR1 is SGHTA and CDR2 FQGNSA. As DNA, the CDR3 is TGTGCCAGCAGTCAGAACAGGGGGCAAGCCTACGAGCAGTACTTC. Protein: CASSQNRGQAYEQYF. The variable domain in full, with the rest retrieved from reference TRBV7-2 and TRBJ2-7, is GAGVSQSPSNKVTEKGKDVELRCDPISGHTALYWYRQSLGQGLEFLIYFQGNSAPDKSGLPSDRFSAERTGGSVSTLTIQRTQQEDSAVYLCASSQNRGQAYEQYFGPGTRLTVT.

This sequence joins TRBV20-1 and TRBJ2-7; no firm D call. Germline V CDR1 and CDR2: DFQATT, SNEGSKA (reference sequence). This CDR3 contains 12 residues. Trimming took off 6 bases at V and 9 bases at J, with 18 bases between the two ends. This chain's CDR3 is CSAQPAHRVQYF. CDR3 coding DNA: TGCAGTGCCCAACCCGCCCATAGGGTGCAGTACTTC.

This clonotype was counted between two and nine times. V gene TRBV20-1 combines with J gene TRBJ2-7; D tentatively fits TRBD1 or TRBD2 (5 bases each). The germline gives CDR1 DFQATT, CDR2 SNEGSKA (reference sequence). This CDR3 comprises 13 residues. Trimming removed 0 bases from V and 3 bases from J, with 9 bases in between. CDR3 DNA: TGCAGTGCTAGAGAAGGGACCCGCTACGAGCAGTACTTC. Translated, it gives CSAREGTRYEQYF.

There are a few counts of this clonotype. The V gene is TRBV12-3 or TRBV12-4, the J gene TRBJ2-4; 10 nucleotides match TRBD1. The CDR3 spans 18 residues. Trimming at V came to 3 bases and at J to 0 bases, leaving 8 bases not matched to a gene. CDR3 protein: CASSLGTGVNLAKNIQYF. CDR3 sequence (DNA): TGTGCCAGCAGTTTGGGGACAGGGGTTAACCTAGCCAAAAACATTCAGTACTTC.

In this sample, this clonotype turned up a few times. Sequence at one end of the junction differs from germline and may be a read error. J is TRBJ2-1 and V is TRBV12-3 or TRBV12-4; TRBD2 matches at 11 bases. The CDR3 loop spans 15 amino acids. For the CDR3, the DNA is TGTGTCAGCAGTTTAGCGGGGGGGAGTTACAATGAGCAGTTCTTC. Protein: CVSSLAGGSYNEQFF.

V and J are TRBV27 and TRBJ2-3, with D maybe TRBD2 (5 bases). V was clipped by 5 bases and J by 2 bases, with 29 bases between them. The CDR3 runs 20 residues. Germline loops: CDR1 MNHEY, CDR2 SMNVEV (reference sequence). CDR3 amino acids: CASSPSEASPIPHTTDTQYF. DNA of the CDR3: TGTGCCAGCAGTCCCAGTGAGGCTAGCCCCATACCCCATACCACAGATACGCAGTATTTT.

The genes are TRBV6-6 and TRBJ1-1; unclear D gene. The V gene lost 2 bases and the J gene lost 0 bases, with 10 bases spanning the gap. The CDR3 has 15 amino acids. Looked up from germline, CDR1 is MNHNY and CDR2 is SVGAGI (reference sequence). This CDR3 reads CASSYRPTVNTEAFF. CDR3 sequence (DNA): TGTGCCAGCAGTTACCGGCCGACGGTGAACACTGAAGCTTTCTTT.

V is TRBV24-1 and J is TRBJ2-1; weak D call: TRBD2 (6 bases). V lost 3 bases to trimming and J lost 9 bases, with 14 bases between them. This CDR3 contains 14 residues. The germline CDR1 and CDR2 sequences are KGHDR and SFDVKD. The CDR3 loop reads CATSDHPIGSEQFF. Here the CDR3 DNA reads TGTGCCACCAGTGATCACCCTATCGGGAGTGAGCAGTTCTTC.

In regard to this clonotype: The junction and the germline gene differ at one end; a read error may be behind it. The V call is TRBV20-1, the J call TRBJ2-3; TRBD1 matches at 7 bases. The CDR3 sequence is 14 residues long. CDR1 DFQATT and CDR2 SNEGSKA come from the germline V gene (reference sequence). CDR3 bases: TGCAGTGCTAGAGGACAGGGAAACACAAATACGCAGTATTTT. Its protein product is CSARGQGNTNTQYF.

This clonotype turned up a few times. The rearrangement joins TRBV6-5 to TRBJ2-1; 9 nucleotides match TRBD2. V lost 2 bases and J lost 3; bases outside the gene matches: 11. The CDR3 contains 18 residues. In germline, CDR1 is MNHEY, CDR2 SVGAGI. The CDR3 spells CASSYTPYSGSFYNEQFF. CDR3 coding DNA: TGTGCCAGCAGTTACACCCCTTATAGCGGGAGCTTCTACAATGAGCAGTTCTTC.

The rearrangement joins TRBV2 to TRBJ2-7; 9 positions match TRBD1. J was trimmed by 2 bases and V by 6 bases; bases with no gene match: 8. Looked up from germline, CDR1 is SNHLY and CDR2 is FYNNEI. This CDR3 comprises 15 residues. The DNA of the CDR3 is TGTGCCAGCAGCGCCGGGACAGGGTCGACCTACGAGCAGTACTTC. Amino acids: CASSAGTGSTYEQYF.

This clonotype was counted ten times or more. J is TRBJ2-3 and V is TRBV28; TRBD1 agrees at 12 bases. The germline V gene encodes CDR1 MDHEN and CDR2 SYDVKM. CDR3 length: 14 residues. V lost 3 bases, J lost 6 bases, and 1 base stayed unmatched. The CDR3 loop reads CASSFGTGGDTQYF. CDR3 coding DNA: TGTGCCAGCAGTTTCGGGACAGGGGGCGATACGCAGTATTTT.

At least ten counts were recorded for this clonotype. The chain uses TRBV29-1 and TRBJ2-3, with 8 bases matching TRBD1. V lost 0 bases to trimming and J lost 6 bases; unmatched junction nucleotides: 8. The germline CDR1 and CDR2 sequences are SQVTM and ANQGSEA. The CDR3 is made up of 15 amino acids. The CDR3 region is CSVEDRNRGWDTQYF. The CDR3 DNA follows: TGCAGCGTTGAAGATCGAAACAGGGGGTGGGATACGCAGTATTTT.

The rearrangement uses TRBV20-1 and TRBJ2-3; D not resolved. V was clipped by 7 bases and J by 1 base, with 12 bases between them. CDR3 length: 13 amino acids. Germline assignment: CDR1 DFQATT and CDR2 SNEGSKA (reference sequence). The CDR3 DNA sequence: TGCAGTGGTTCAGGCCTCCGCACAGATACGCAGTATTTT. Its protein product is CSGSGLRTDTQYF.

This clonotype was detected a few times. V gene TRBV5-1 combines with J gene TRBJ2-3; D is perhaps TRBD1 (5 bases). Trimming removed 5 bases at V and 0 bases at J, with 10 bases between. The CDR3 consists of 14 residues. Germline CDR1 reads SGHRS; CDR2 reads YFSETQ. The CDR3 DNA reads as TGCGCCAGCAGACAGACAGCCAGCACAGATACGCAGTATTTT. Residues: CASRQTASTDTQYF.

In its sample, this clonotype was seen a few times. J is TRBJ2-2 and V is TRBV5-1; D is unresolved. Per germline, CDR1 SGHRS and CDR2 YFSETQ. The CDR3 has 14 amino acids. Trimming stripped 1 base from V and 7 bases from J, with 11 bases between. DNA of the CDR3: TGCGCCAGCAGCTTGAGCTCTTTACTCGGGGAGCTGTTTTTT. It encodes CASSLSSLLGELFF.

This clonotype was detected only a few times. The V gene is TRBV12-3 or TRBV12-4, the J gene TRBJ2-7, with D uncertain. The CDR3 sequence is 12 residues long. The V end was cut by 6 bases, the J end by 3 bases, with 9 bases between. The CDR3 DNA sequence: TGTGCCAGCAGCTGGGTGTTCTACGAGCAGTACTTC. Encoded protein: CASSWVFYEQYF.

This clonotype was picked up a small number of times. The genes are TRBV4-2 and TRBJ2-1, with 10 positions matching TRBD2. Germline V CDR1 and CDR2: LGHNA, YNFKEQ. The V gene end was trimmed by 5 bases and the J gene end by 8 bases; junction bases not matched to a gene: 9. CDR3 size: 15 residues. CDR3 sequence (DNA): TGTGCCAGCAGCGACCCGGGACTAGCGCAAGATGAGCAGTTCTTC. Translating it yields CASSDPGLAQDEQFF.

This clonotype was counted a few times. V and J are TRBV20-1 and TRBJ1-2, with D possibly TRBD1 on 5 matching bases. V was cut by 0 bases and J by 7 bases, with 18 bases left in between. The CDR3 consists of 15 residues. Germline CDR1 and CDR2: DFQATT and SNEGSKA (reference sequence). CDR3 sequence reads: CSARDPGEGPGGYTF. Written as DNA, the CDR3 is TGCAGTGCTAGAGATCCGGGTGAGGGGCCGGGTGGCTACACCTTC.

This chain connects TRBV2 to TRBJ1-1; TRBD1 agrees at 10 bases. V was pared by 0 bases and J by 3 bases, with 7 bases of the junction left unmatched. The length of the CDR3 is 17 residues. Germline V gives CDR1 SNHLY, CDR2 FYNNEI. CDR3 region: CASSEALGTGAYTEAFF. The DNA of the CDR3 is TGTGCCAGCAGTGAAGCGCTCGGGACAGGGGCCTACACTGAAGCTTTCTTT.

This clonotype was found a few times. The rearrangement links TRBV7-9 to TRBJ1-1; D unclear. This CDR3 region has 14 residues. Trimming removed 5 bases at V and 0 bases at J, with 10 bases between. Germline V gene lookup returns CDR1 SEHNR and CDR2 FQNEAQ (reference sequence). The CDR3: CASSPKSLNTEAFF. DNA of the CDR3: TGTGCCAGCAGCCCTAAGTCCCTGAACACTGAAGCTTTCTTT.

This clonotype turned up a few times. This chain uses TRBV6-5 with TRBJ2-7, with a weak D call TRBD2 (6 bases). The germline V and J ends were trimmed by 2 bases and 4 bases, with 18 bases remaining between them. This CDR3 spans 16 amino acids. From germline, CDR1 is MNHEY and CDR2 SVGAGI. The CDR3 nucleotides read TGTGCCAGCAGTTACCTCCCTACAGCCGGAGGGTACGAGCAGTACTTC. It encodes CASSYLPTAGGYEQYF.

V usage is TRBV6-4 and J usage is TRBJ2-1; 7 bases match TRBD2. J gave up 8 bases and V 6 bases, and 10 bases lay outside the gene matches. The CDR3 is 14 amino acids. Per germline, CDR1 MRHNA and CDR2 SNTAGT. The CDR3 nucleotides read TGTGCCAGCAGCCCCCAAGCGGGGCCCGATGAGCAGTTCTTC. This codes for CASSPQAGPDEQFF.

This chain uses TRBV7-9 with TRBJ2-5; tentative D call: TRBD2 (6 bases). With 6 bases removed from V and 2 bases from J, the gap between germline ends came to 16 bases. Germline CDR1 and CDR2: SEHNR and FQNEAQ (reference sequence). The CDR3 runs 15 residues. For the CDR3, the DNA is TGTGCCAGCAGTGCGAATGCACTAGCTCAAGAGACCCAGTACTTC. This encodes CASSANALAQETQYF.